This T cell receptor (beta chain) was sequenced in a study of cytomegalovirus exposure and HLA in healthy donors. Study results and limitations: The HLA-A and HLA-B alleles of most subjects were reportedly predicted accurately from TCR beta sequences.

With regard to this clone: As yet, its antigen is unknown.

Primers for the PCR totalled 60 Vbeta and 13 Jbeta. In the original processing: The authors later counted roughly 79 million unique TCR beta chains, 9 million to 14 million of them shared. Generated by immunoSEQ multiplex PCR, the TCRdb table keeps only in-frame clones and is missing some. That table furnishes V, J and clone size, whereas the DNA furnished D and trimming. The sample has 150,000 to 200,000 clones, roughly four fifths seen once. The source material was PBMCs. The source of this sequence is a woman between 18 and 30 years old in good health and CMV-seropositive.

CDR3 sequence reads: CASSALALSSYNEQFF. In DNA form, the CDR3 reads TGTGCCAGCAGCGCACTAGCCTTAAGCTCCTACAATGAGCAGTTCTTC. This chain joins TRBV7-8 and TRBJ2-1; maybe TRBD2 (6 bases). Germline CDR1 reads SGHVS; CDR2 reads FQNEAQ. V was shortened by 5 bases and J by 0 bases, with 14 bases between the two germline ends. The CDR3 has 16 residues.